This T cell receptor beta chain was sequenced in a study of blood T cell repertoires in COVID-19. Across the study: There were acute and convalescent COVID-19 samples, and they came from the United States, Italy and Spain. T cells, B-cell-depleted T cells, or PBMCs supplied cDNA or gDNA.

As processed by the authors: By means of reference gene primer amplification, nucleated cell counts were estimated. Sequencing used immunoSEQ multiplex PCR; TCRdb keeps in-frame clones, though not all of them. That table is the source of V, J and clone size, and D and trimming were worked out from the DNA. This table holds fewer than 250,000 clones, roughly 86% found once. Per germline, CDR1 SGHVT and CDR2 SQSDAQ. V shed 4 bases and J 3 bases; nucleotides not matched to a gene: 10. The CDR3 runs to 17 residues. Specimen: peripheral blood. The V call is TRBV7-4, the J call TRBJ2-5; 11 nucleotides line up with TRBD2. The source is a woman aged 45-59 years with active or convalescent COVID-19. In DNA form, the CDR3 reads TGTGCCAGCAGCTCCTGTCTACTAGCGGGAGTGGAAGAGACCCAGTACTTC. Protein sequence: CASSSCLLAGVEETQYF.